The T cell receptor (beta chain) under discussion was sequenced for a study of blood T cell repertoires in COVID-19. As processed by the authors: Estimates of nucleated cell counts were drawn from the amplification of reference gene primers. Assay: immunoSEQ multiplex PCR; the TCRdb copy retains only in-frame clones and omits some. V and J calls and clone size follow that table, whereas D and trimming were derived from the DNA. The data show 80,000 to 100,000 clones, with roughly 80% seen just once and about 17% held by the top ten. The sample was peripheral blood. The clonotype was recovered from a woman over 75 with active or convalescent COVID-19.

The DNA for the CDR3 is TGCGCCAGCAGCTTGGGGGAATCCGGGACAGGGGGCCCGAGCGGATACTTC. Translated, it gives CASSLGESGTGGPSGYF. The rearrangement links TRBV5-1 to TRBJ2-7; the match to TRBD1 covers 12 bases. Trimming took 0 bases from V and 13 from J; bases not matched to a gene: 17. Germline assignment: CDR1 SGHRS and CDR2 YFSETQ. This CDR3 has 17 amino acids.